This entry lists 25 T cell receptor beta chains sequenced from one sample in a study of blood T cell repertoires in COVID-19. The assay was immunoSEQ multiplex PCR, and TCRdb's table has in-frame clones only and misses some. This table has about 81,000 clones, around nine tenths appearing once. Sequencing was performed on PBMCs or T cells enriched from blood (not recorded which). These TCRs come from a woman in her forties or fifties with acute COVID-19.

V gene TRBV18 combines with J gene TRBJ1-1, with TRBD1 as a possible D gene (5 bases). Germline lookup yields CDR1 KGHSH and CDR2 LQKENI. V was trimmed by 3 bases and J by 3 bases, leaving 8 bases between them. The CDR3 loop spans 13 amino acids. CDR3 sequence (DNA): TGTGCCAGCTCACCGGGGGAGGACACTGAAGCTTTCTTT. Translating gives CASSPGEDTEAFF.

V and J are TRBV6-2 or TRBV6-3 and TRBJ2-5, with D maybe TRBD1 (6 bases). CDR3 length equals 17 residues. The germline gives CDR1 MNHEY, CDR2 SVGEGT. Deletions cut 0 bases from V and 0 bases from J, with 14 bases between. Written as DNA, the CDR3 is TGTGCCAGCAGTTACTCCCCAGCACAGGGTAACCAAGAGACCCAGTACTTC. It yields the protein CASSYSPAQGNQETQYF.

This clone occurred once. The chain joins TRBV4-1 to TRBJ2-3, with D perhaps TRBD2 (6 bases). Trimming left V 6 bases short and J 2 bases short, with 12 bases between. Germline assignment: CDR1 MGHRA and CDR2 YSYEKL. The length of the CDR3 is 14 residues. The CDR3 is CASSSTSYTDTQYF. The CDR3 DNA reads TGCGCCAGCAGTTCCACTAGCTACACAGATACGCAGTATTTT.

The genes are TRBV11-3 and TRBJ2-5; 9 positions match TRBD2. V shed 5 bases and J 4 bases; nucleotides not matched to a gene: 5. The CDR3 is made up of 14 amino acids. Germline CDR1 reads SGHNT; CDR2 reads YENEEA. This chain's CDR3 is CASSLGTSRETQYF. CDR3 bases: TGTGCCAGCAGCCTCGGGACTAGCAGAGAGACCCAGTACTTC.

The chain couples TRBV30 to TRBJ2-7, with TRBD1 identical over 8 bases. J was trimmed by 2 bases and V by 3 bases; bases with no gene match: 9. Germline-derived CDR1 and CDR2 are GTSNPN and SVGIG (reference sequence). This CDR3 contains 15 residues. CDR3 coding DNA: TGTGCCTGGAGCACTGACCCCAGGGGGCCCTACGAGCAGTACTTC. Translation gives CAWSTDPRGPYEQYF.

The rearrangement uses TRBV5-6 and TRBJ2-2; TRBD1 agrees at 8 bases. The germline gives CDR1 SGHDT, CDR2 YYEEEE. This CDR3 has 15 amino acids. With 0 bases clipped from V and 3 bases from J, the junction kept 1 base outside the gene matches. The CDR3 nucleotides read TGTGCCAGCAGCTTGGGACAGGGGTACACCGGGGAGCTGTTTTTT. Translated, it gives CASSLGQGYTGELFF. The variable domain in full, completed from reference TRBV5-6 and TRBJ2-2, reads DAGVTQSPTHLIKTRGQQVTLRCSPKSGHDTVSWYQQALGQGPQFIFQYYEEEERQRGNFPDRFSGHQFPNYSSELNVNALLLGDSALYLCASSLGQGYTGELFFGEGSRLTVL.

J is TRBJ1-1 and V is TRBV12-3 or TRBV12-4, with 7 bases that match TRBD1. This CDR3 comprises 13 residues. V trimming: 2 bases; J trimming: 7 bases; junction bases outside the gene matches: 4. Written as DNA, the CDR3 is TGTGCCAGCAGTTTAAAGGGGGCCGGTGAAGCTTTCTTT. Amino acids: CASSLKGAGEAFF.

The chain links TRBV11-2 to TRBJ1-1, with 10 positions matching TRBD1. V lost 0 bases, J lost 5 bases, and 6 bases stayed unmatched. Per germline, CDR1 SGHAT and CDR2 FQNNGV. This CDR3 is 16 amino acids long. The CDR3 reads CASSLEGQGRYTEAFF. CDR3 coding DNA: TGTGCCAGCAGCTTAGAGGGACAGGGGAGATATACTGAAGCTTTCTTT.

J is TRBJ1-2 and V is TRBV7-9; 8 bases fit TRBD1. Germline CDR1 reads SEHNR; CDR2 reads FQNEAQ (reference sequence). With 2 bases clipped from V and 0 bases from J, the junction kept 2 bases outside the gene matches. The CDR3 extends over 15 amino acids. The CDR3: CASSLKQGANYGYTF. The CDR3 nucleotides read TGTGCCAGCAGCTTAAAACAGGGGGCTAACTATGGCTACACCTTC.

This clone was detected once. The chain is built from TRBV18 and TRBJ2-7; 8 nucleotides align to TRBD1. The germline V gene has CDR1 KGHSH and CDR2 LQKENI. The CDR3 totals 17 residues. V was pared by 2 bases and J by 4 bases, with 13 bases of the junction left unmatched. The CDR3 is CASSPSGQGWGTYEQYF. The CDR3 region has the DNA TGTGCCAGCTCACCATCTGGACAGGGATGGGGTACTTACGAGCAGTACTTC.

The V call is TRBV3-1 (or the pseudogene TRBV3-2), the J call TRBJ1-3; 7 nucleotides match TRBD1. Germline V gene lookup returns CDR1 LGHDT and CDR2 YNNKEL (reference sequence). The ends lost 4 bases at V and 4 bases at J; junction bases unmatched: 7. There are 15 residues in the CDR3. CDR3 sequence (DNA): TGTGCCAGCAGCCTTGGACAGGCTCTCGGAAACACCATATATTTT. The encoded protein is CASSLGQALGNTIYF.

This clone appeared once. This chain uses TRBV12-2 with TRBJ2-5; TRBD2 is taken as the D call from the table, unchecked against the DNA. TRBV12-2 is reported as a pseudogene. This CDR3 region has 21 residues. CDR3 region: CASRLPTSSPSSGRYQETQYF. DNA of the CDR3: TGTGCAAGTCGCTTACCCACTTCATCCCCCTCTAGCGGAAGGTACCAAGAGACCCAGTACTTC.

CDR3 DNA: TGTGCCAGCAGTTACCAGGGGGCAGGTGAGCAGTTCTTC. Translation gives CASSYQGAGEQFF. The chain has TRBV27 and TRBJ2-1, with 8 bases matching TRBD1. The CDR3 extends over 13 amino acids. The ends lost 4 bases at V and 9 bases at J; junction bases unmatched: 5. Germline assignment: CDR1 MNHEY and CDR2 SMNVEV (reference sequence).

The genes are TRBV5-1 and TRBJ2-2; 9 positions match TRBD2. The CDR3 consists of 16 residues. Germline V lookup: CDR1 SGHRS, CDR2 YFSETQ. V shed 6 bases and J 4 bases; nucleotides not matched to a gene: 10. CDR3 residues: CASTPGTSRGTGELFF. CDR3 bases: TGCGCCAGCACCCCCGGGACTAGCAGGGGCACCGGGGAGCTGTTTTTT.

The rearrangement links TRBV6-5 to TRBJ1-2, with D possibly matching TRBD1 (5 bases). Trimming left V 7 bases short and J 0 bases short, with 15 bases between. This CDR3 region has 15 residues. Germline loops: CDR1 MNHEY, CDR2 SVGAGI. CDR3 bases: TGTGCCAGCATTCCTTCAGGGACTGCTAACTATGGCTACACCTTC. This translates into CASIPSGTANYGYTF.

In its sample, this clone was seen once. This sequence joins TRBV9 and TRBJ2-2; 11 bases fit TRBD1. The V segment lost 3 bases and the J segment 2 bases; nucleotides outside the gene matches: 6. The CDR3 totals 17 residues. Germline values: CDR1 SGDLS, CDR2 YYNGEE. The CDR3 reads CASSGKWTGGNTGELFF. In DNA, the CDR3 is TGTGCCAGCAGCGGTAAATGGACAGGGGGCAACACCGGGGAGCTGTTTTTT.

This clone was recorded only once. The chain couples TRBV7-2 to TRBJ2-7, with 7 nucleotides matching TRBD2. V lost 1 base, J lost 4 bases, and 7 bases stayed unmatched. The germline V gene has CDR1 SGHTA and CDR2 FQGNSA. The CDR3 consists of 15 residues. CDR3 in amino acids: CASSLVGREIYEQYF. The DNA for the CDR3 is TGTGCCAGCAGCTTAGTTGGGCGGGAGATATACGAGCAGTACTTC.

J is TRBJ2-1 and V is TRBV7-9; D is unclear. The V end was cut by 3 bases, the J end by 15 bases, with 21 bases between. The CDR3 is made up of 14 amino acids. The germline V gene encodes CDR1 SEHNR and CDR2 FQNEAQ (reference sequence). CDR3 sequence reads: CASSFVESLRVLFF. Here the CDR3 DNA reads TGTGCCAGCAGCTTTGTCGAAAGTTTGCGCGTTCTGTTCTTC.

This clone was found a few times. The chain employs TRBV5-4 and TRBJ1-2; D might be TRBD1 (5 bases). Per germline, CDR1 SGHNT and CDR2 YYREEE (reference sequence). The length of the CDR3 is 14 residues. V gave up 2 bases and J gave up 7 bases, with 15 bases separating them. The CDR3 here is CASSFSDSLIGYTF. The CDR3 DNA reads as TGTGCCAGCAGCTTCTCCGACAGCCTCATTGGCTACACCTTC.

The chain is built from TRBV7-9 and TRBJ2-3, with 7 bases fitting TRBD2. Germline lookup yields CDR1 SEHNR and CDR2 FQNEAQ (reference sequence). The trim removed 4 bases at V and 0 bases at J, leaving 4 bases unmatched. This CDR3 comprises 15 residues. In nucleotides, the CDR3 is TGTGCCAGCAGCTCGCTAGCGGTGAGCACAGATACGCAGTATTTT. Its protein product is CASSSLAVSTDTQYF. Looking up the rest from reference TRBV7-9 and TRBJ2-3 gives the full variable domain: DTGVSQNPRHKITKRGQNVTFRCDPISEHNRLYWYRQTLGQGPEFLTYFQNEAQLEKSRLLSDRFSAERPKGSFSTLEIQRTEQGDSAMYLCASSSLAVSTDTQYFGPGTRLTVL.

The J gene is TRBJ2-1, the V gene TRBV7-9; 7 bases agree with TRBD2. The germline gives CDR1 SEHNR, CDR2 FQNEAQ (reference sequence). V trimming: 1 base; J trimming: 3 bases; junction bases outside the gene matches: 6. This CDR3 spans 16 amino acids. CDR3 DNA sequence: TGTGCCAGCAGCTTAGGCCTAGCGGACCTCTACAATGAGCAGTTCTTC. It encodes CASSLGLADLYNEQFF.

The V and J genes are TRBV4-1 and TRBJ2-7; 11 bases map to TRBD1. CDR3 length: 18 amino acids. The junction had 13 bases not matched to a gene; V was cut back by 3 bases and J by 3 bases. Germline values: CDR1 MGHRA, CDR2 YSYEKL. The CDR3 here is CASSHLFYRTGGLYEQYF. The CDR3, as DNA: TGCGCCAGCAGCCATCTTTTTTACCGGACAGGGGGCCTCTACGAGCAGTACTTC.

This clone has only one observation. The gene calls are TRBV19 and TRBJ2-2; 9 bases align to TRBD2. V gave up 4 bases and J gave up 3 bases; unmatched junction bases: 6. This CDR3 contains 16 residues. The germline V gene has CDR1 LNHDA and CDR2 SQIVND (reference sequence). CDR3 residues: CASSTVTSGYTGELFF. The CDR3 nucleotides are TGTGCCAGTAGTACAGTGACTAGCGGTTACACCGGGGAGCTGTTTTTT.

This clone was detected once. The CDR3 loop reads CASSEISGRWTDTQYF. The CDR3 nucleotides are TGTGCCAGCAGTGAGATTAGCGGGAGGTGGACAGATACGCAGTATTTT. The chain joins TRBV6-1 to TRBJ2-3; 10 nucleotides align to TRBD2. Trimming at V came to 3 bases and at J to 3 bases, leaving 6 bases not matched to a gene. The CDR3 has 16 amino acids. CDR1 MNHNS and CDR2 SASEGT come from the germline V gene.

The V call is TRBV24-1, the J call TRBJ2-1; 14 positions agree with TRBD2. The CDR3 consists of 18 residues. Germline V CDR1 and CDR2: KGHDR, SFDVKD. Trimming at V came to 4 bases and at J to 4 bases, leaving 8 bases not matched to a gene. CDR3 region: CATSDPGTSGGLYNEQFF. CDR3 sequence (DNA): TGTGCCACCAGTGACCCTGGGACTAGCGGGGGTCTTTACAATGAGCAGTTCTTC.